These 5 T cell receptor beta chains originate from one sample sequenced in a study of healthy donors' naive CD4 and CD8 T cells. Starting from 450 to 550 ng of total RNA, TCR libraries were made with linear amplification. TCRdb re-called the reads through MiXCR, storing one row per CDR3 protein. In the table there are about 180,000 distinct CDR3 sequences, over 60% of which are singletons. Sequencing was carried out using naive CD4+ and CD8+ T cells sorted from blood, pooled from several donors. These receptors all come from a pool of human donors in good health; the sample pools cells from several healthy donors.

V and J are TRBV27 and TRBJ2-6, with D perhaps matching TRBD1 (6 bases). Trimming shortened V by 6 bases and J by 4 bases, and 19 bases separated the two germline ends. The germline CDR1 and CDR2 sequences are MNHEY and SMNVEV (reference sequence). The CDR3 is made up of 17 amino acids. Here the CDR3 reads CASRQGFRAPGANVLTF. The CDR3 DNA sequence: TGTGCCAGCAGACAGGGATTCAGGGCTCCCGGGGCCAACGTCCTGACTTTC.

This clonotype was seen only once. This chain connects TRBV13 to TRBJ2-7; TRBD2 agrees at 10 bases. The CDR3 is 15 residues long. V lost 4 bases, J lost 2 bases, and 5 bases stayed unmatched. CDR1 is PRHDT, CDR2 FYEKMQ, per germline (reference sequence). The CDR3 DNA reads TGTGCCAGCAGCTCCGCTAGCGGGAGTACCTACGAGCAGTACTTC. This encodes CASSSASGSTYEQYF.

The chain uses TRBV18 and TRBJ2-7; 9 nucleotides agree with TRBD1. The CDR3 spans 17 residues. J gave up 0 bases and V 4 bases, and 10 bases lay outside the gene matches. CDR1 and CDR2 (germline): KGHSH, LQKENI. This CDR3 is CASSRGQGGSGSYEQYF. CDR3 bases: TGTGCCAGCTCACGGGGACAGGGTGGCTCGGGCTCCTACGAGCAGTACTTC.

As concerns this clonotype: Mismatch with germline at one junction end may stem from a read error. This chain connects TRBV27 to TRBJ2-1; D gene ambiguous. CDR1 and CDR2 from the germline V gene are MNHEY and SMNVEV (reference sequence). The CDR3 runs to 11 residues. The chain's CDR3 is CAGSQNNEQFF. The CDR3 DNA follows: TGTGCCGGCAGCCAAAACAATGAGCAGTTCTTC.

V is TRBV19 and J is TRBJ1-4; 11 nucleotides match TRBD1. Per the germline V gene, CDR1 is LNHDA and CDR2 is SQIVND (reference sequence). V lost 7 bases, J lost 8 bases, and 9 bases stayed unmatched. This CDR3 spans 15 amino acids. As DNA, the CDR3 is TGTGCCAGTAACCCTTACGGGACAGGGGGAGAAAAACTGTTTTTT. Its protein is CASNPYGTGGEKLFF.